The 9 T cell receptor beta chains presented below share a single source sample, sequenced in a study of shared clonotypes between healthy human individuals. Assay used: immunoSEQ multiplex PCR; TCRdb lists only in-frame clones, some missing. The sample includes roughly 1.5 million clones, 95% to 99% of them seen just once. Sample: naive CD4+ T cells sorted from blood. Specified subset: CD45RA+ positively selected. These receptors all stem from a man aged 25-45 years in good health.

V and J are TRBV18 and TRBJ2-7, with D perhaps TRBD1 or TRBD2 (6 bases each). The CDR3 is 13 amino acids. V was clipped by 4 bases and J by 5 bases, with 12 bases between them. Germline CDR1 reads KGHSH; CDR2 reads LQKENI. In DNA, the CDR3 is TGTGCCAGCTCACGCTCGGGGGCCGACGAGCAGTACTTC. Its protein product is CASSRSGADEQYF. The complete variable domain, with remaining parts taken from reference TRBV18 and TRBJ2-7, reads NAGVMQNPRHLVRRRGQEARLRCSPMKGHSHVYWYRQLPEEGLKFMVYLQKENIIDESGMPKERFSAEFPKEGPSILRIQQVVRGDSAAYFCASSRSGADEQYFGPGTRLTVT.

The gene calls are TRBV30 and TRBJ2-7; D unresolved. The length of the CDR3 is 11 residues. The germline CDR1 and CDR2 sequences are GTSNPN and SVGIG (reference sequence). Trimming shortened V by 1 base and J by 4 bases, and 5 bases separated the two germline ends. CDR3 nucleotide sequence: TGTGCCTGGAGTGAGTTTTACGAGCAGTACTTC. Translating gives CAWSEFYEQYF.

The rearrangement links TRBV6-1 to TRBJ1-2, with a weak D call TRBD1 (5 bases). Trimming pared 8 bases from V and 6 bases from J, leaving 13 bases between. The CDR3 is 12 amino acids. Germline V gene lookup returns CDR1 MNHNS and CDR2 SASEGT. The DNA for the CDR3 is TGTGCCAGCGGTCCGTGGGGGAATGGCTACACCTTC. It codes for CASGPWGNGYTF.

Concerning this clone itself: In the same sample, other DNA sequences code for this CDR3. V gene TRBV28 combines with J gene TRBJ1-1, with 7 bases matching TRBD1. Germline assignment: CDR1 MDHEN and CDR2 SYDVKM. V lost 2 bases, J lost 3 bases, and 3 bases stayed unmatched. The CDR3 runs 14 residues. CDR3 sequence (DNA): TGTGCCAGCAGTTTAGGGCAGGGGGACACTGAAGCTTTCTTT. Its protein product is CASSLGQGDTEAFF.

This clone has just one count. The J gene is TRBJ2-6, the V gene TRBV9; weak D call: TRBD1 (5 bases). V lost 3 bases to trimming and J lost 5 bases, with 12 bases between them. The V gene's germline CDR1 is SGDLS and CDR2 YYNGEE. This CDR3 has 15 amino acids. The CDR3 nucleotides read TGTGCCAGCAGCGAAGGGGATGCTTGGGCCAACGTCCTGACTTTC. Protein product: CASSEGDAWANVLTF.

About this clone: Other nucleotide sequences from this sample produce the same CDR3. The V and J genes are TRBV5-1 and TRBJ2-3; D remains ambiguous. This CDR3 is built from 12 residues. Germline CDR1 and CDR2: SGHRS and YFSETQ. The V and J ends lost 4 bases and 5 bases respectively, with 8 bases between them. CDR3 protein: CASSPPGDTQYF. CDR3 coding DNA: TGCGCCAGCAGCCCACCCGGAGATACGCAGTATTTT.

V gene TRBV28 combines with J gene TRBJ2-7, with unresolved D. The V gene lost 3 bases and the J gene lost 6 bases, with 6 bases spanning the gap. The germline V gene has CDR1 MDHEN and CDR2 SYDVKM. The CDR3 spans 11 residues. CDR3 nucleotide sequence: TGTGCCAGCAGTTTCGCCTTCGAGCAGTACTTC. Amino acids: CASSFAFEQYF.

This chain joins TRBV5-1 and TRBJ2-7; possibly TRBD1 or TRBD2 for D (7 bases each). Between the trimmed V and J ends, which lost 3 bases and 3 bases, there was a span of 16 bases. This CDR3 spans 15 amino acids. The germline CDR1 and CDR2 sequences are SGHRS and YFSETQ. CDR3 sequence reads: CASSYRQGGSYEQYF. CDR3 DNA: TGCGCCAGCAGCTACCGACAGGGAGGGAGCTACGAGCAGTACTTC.

The rearrangement joins TRBV28 to TRBJ2-7; weak D call: TRBD1 (5 bases). The CDR3 is 13 amino acids. Between the trimmed V and J ends, which lost 9 bases and 4 bases, there was a span of 16 bases. The germline V gene has CDR1 MDHEN and CDR2 SYDVKM. The CDR3 reads CASTPGRAYEQYF. CDR3 bases: TGTGCCAGTACACCGGGCAGGGCGTACGAGCAGTACTTC.